The 24 T cell receptor beta chains presented below share a single source sample, sequenced in a study of tumor-infiltrating lymphocytes in localized non-small cell lung cancer. Repertoires were generated with immunoSEQ multiplex PCR, while TCRdb's copy carries only in-frame clones and drops some. Of approximately 16,000 clones detected, about 45% appear once; the ten largest clones hold 15% to 20%. The sequencing input was lung tumor tissue. The receptor set was obtained from a human donor with non-small cell lung cancer.

The genes are TRBV11-2 and TRBJ1-2, with D unresolved. The V gene's germline CDR1 is SGHAT and CDR2 FQNNGV. The CDR3 loop spans 11 amino acids. Trimming took 10 bases from V and 1 from J, leaving 7 bases between them. The CDR3 loop is CATSFNYGYTF. The CDR3 nucleotides read TGTGCCACCAGTTTTAACTATGGCTACACCTTC.

The chain combines TRBV5-1 with TRBJ2-7, with 8 bases aligning to TRBD2. The germline V gene encodes CDR1 SGHRS and CDR2 YFSETQ. V lost 4 bases, J lost 3 bases, and 6 bases stayed unmatched. This CDR3 is 14 amino acids long. The CDR3 region is CASSLGTSIYEQYF. Written as DNA, the CDR3 is TGCGCCAGCAGCCTCGGGACTAGTATCTACGAGCAGTACTTC.

The rearrangement links TRBV4-2 to TRBJ2-6; unclear D gene. Between the trimmed V and J ends, which lost 4 bases and 0 bases, there was a span of 16 bases. From germline, CDR1 is LGHNA and CDR2 YNFKEQ. There are 18 residues in the CDR3. For the CDR3, the DNA is TGTGCCAGCAGCCTTGACCGCGGACGGAGCTCTGGGGCCAACGTCCTGACTTTC. Translated: CASSLDRGRSSGANVLTF.

The chain uses TRBV7-9 and TRBJ2-7, with D perhaps assigned TRBD1 or TRBD2 (5 bases each). The germline gives CDR1 SEHNR, CDR2 FQNEAQ (reference sequence). The V gene lost 5 bases and the J gene lost 4 bases, with 15 bases spanning the gap. The CDR3 spans 14 residues. The CDR3 DNA follows: TGTGCCAGCAGCAGGCCGGGACCTTCGTACGAGCAGTACTTC. Translated: CASSRPGPSYEQYF.

The chain recombines TRBV7-8 with TRBJ2-7; possible D gene TRBD1, 6 bases. CDR3 length: 14 residues. V gave up 4 bases and J gave up 0 bases, with 10 bases separating them. Per germline, CDR1 SGHVS and CDR2 FQNEAQ. Here the CDR3 DNA reads TGTGCCAGCAGCTCCCCGGGACACTCCTACGAGCAGTACTTC. This encodes CASSSPGHSYEQYF.

J is TRBJ2-1 and V is TRBV7-2; D may be TRBD1 (6 bases). This CDR3 comprises 14 residues. In germline, CDR1 is SGHTA, CDR2 FQGNSA. V gave up 4 bases and J gave up 5 bases, with 12 bases separating them. The CDR3 protein is CASSSDSTNNEQFF. The CDR3 nucleotides are TGTGCCAGCAGCTCGGACAGTACTAACAATGAGCAGTTCTTC.

CDR3 DNA sequence: TGTGCCAGCAGCCCTACTGGGACGGCAAGCTCCTACGAGCAGTACTTC. Encoded protein: CASSPTGTASSYEQYF. This chain links TRBV7-8 with TRBJ2-7; the D gene could be TRBD1 or TRBD2 (5 bases each). Germline CDR1 reads SGHVS; CDR2 reads FQNEAQ. The V end was cut by 5 bases, the J end by 0 bases, with 17 bases between. The CDR3 has 16 residues.

This chain connects TRBV4-3 to TRBJ1-6, with TRBD1 identical over 10 bases. This CDR3 region has 18 residues. CDR1 LGHNA and CDR2 YSLEER come from the germline V gene. The V segment lost 4 bases and the J segment 0 bases; nucleotides outside the gene matches: 6. DNA for the CDR3: TGCGCCAGCAGCCGCCGGGACAGGGGAGCCTCCTATAATTCACCCCTCCACTTT. Translation: CASSRRDRGASYNSPLHF.

Here the CDR3 reads CASSPRDRGSSYNSPLHF. In DNA form, the CDR3 reads TGCGCCAGCAGCCCCAGGGACAGGGGGAGCTCCTATAATTCACCCCTCCACTTT. This sequence joins TRBV5-1 and TRBJ1-6; 11 bases fit TRBD1. This CDR3 comprises 18 residues. Per the germline V gene, CDR1 is SGHRS and CDR2 is YFSETQ. Unmatched junction bases numbered 6, after V lost 4 bases and J lost 0 bases.

The chain is built from TRBV7-2 and TRBJ2-1, with D unresolved. Looked up from germline, CDR1 is SGHTA and CDR2 is FQGNSA. V was pared by 1 base and J by 0 bases, with 4 bases between. CDR3 length: 14 residues. CDR3 protein: CASSLVSSYNEQFF. The CDR3 DNA is TGTGCCAGCAGCTTAGTCAGCTCCTACAATGAGCAGTTCTTC.

The chain recombines TRBV5-1 with TRBJ1-2, with D perhaps TRBD1 (5 bases). This CDR3 is 16 amino acids long. Germline values: CDR1 SGHRS, CDR2 YFSETQ. Trimming pared 0 bases from V and 4 bases from J, leaving 16 bases between. The CDR3 loop reads CASSLGQGIEAYGYTF. CDR3 DNA sequence: TGCGCCAGCAGCTTGGGGCAGGGAATTGAGGCCTATGGCTACACCTTC.

The chain carries TRBV10-1 and TRBJ2-7; perhaps TRBD2 as D (8 bases). Germline CDR1 WNHNN, CDR2 SYGVQD (reference sequence). With 6 bases removed from V and 4 bases from J, the gap between germline ends came to 16 bases. The CDR3 extends over 14 amino acids. This CDR3 reads CASSGRDSKYEQYF. The CDR3 coding sequence is TGCGCCAGCAGCGGGAGGGACAGTAAGTACGAGCAGTACTTC.

The genes are TRBV7-3 and TRBJ2-3; D not certain. Germline V gives CDR1 SGHTA, CDR2 FQGTGA. Trimming pared 0 bases from V and 0 bases from J, leaving 7 bases between. The CDR3 has 15 amino acids. CDR3 bases: TGTGCCAGCAGCTTAACGGGCCGAAGCACAGATACGCAGTATTTT. Translating gives CASSLTGRSTDTQYF.

This clone was counted only a few times. The V call is TRBV6-1, the J call TRBJ1-6; tentatively, D is TRBD1 (5 bases). V was clipped by 3 bases and J by 5 bases, with 5 bases between them. This CDR3 is 13 amino acids long. Looked up from germline, CDR1 is MNHNS and CDR2 is SASEGT. For the CDR3, the DNA is TGTGCCAGCAGTGACAGGGATAATTCACCCCTCCACTTT. Amino acids: CASSDRDNSPLHF.

This clone turned up a few times. This rearrangement joins TRBV11-1 to TRBJ1-5, with no clear D. The V and J ends lost 2 bases and 7 bases respectively, with 15 bases between them. The germline V gene has CDR1 SGHAT and CDR2 FQDESV (reference sequence). The CDR3 is 15 amino acids. DNA for the CDR3: TGTGCCAGCAGCTTACTTCTTAGGCGCCGGCAGCCCCAGCATTTT. Protein: CASSLLLRRRQPQHF.

The gene calls are TRBV7-6 and TRBJ2-3; no definite D call. Germline V gene lookup returns CDR1 SGHVS and CDR2 FNYEAQ. This CDR3 has 12 amino acids. The V gene lost 3 bases and the J gene lost 8 bases, with 9 bases spanning the gap. This CDR3 reads CASSFQAGTQYF. The CDR3 DNA sequence: TGTGCCAGCAGCTTCCAGGCCGGTACGCAGTATTTT.

CDR3 amino acids: CASSLWSGFGEKLFF. CDR3 DNA sequence: TGTGCCAGCAGCTTATGGTCAGGATTCGGGGAAAAACTGTTTTTT. This sequence joins TRBV7-3 and TRBJ1-4; D is unresolved. V gave up 2 bases and J gave up 8 bases, with 15 bases separating them. This CDR3 comprises 15 residues. The germline gives CDR1 SGHTA, CDR2 FQGTGA.

This clone was seen a few times. The V and J genes are TRBV23-1 and TRBJ2-1, with TRBD2 matching over 9 bases. TRBV23-1 is placed among ORFs of uncertain function. The CDR3 totals 17 residues. With 6 bases clipped from V and 8 bases from J, the junction kept 17 bases outside the gene matches. CDR3 in amino acids: CASSPRGVAGAYDEQFF. CDR3 nucleotide sequence: TGCGCCAGCAGCCCCAGGGGGGTAGCGGGGGCGTATGATGAGCAGTTCTTC.

The V gene is TRBV7-3, the J gene TRBJ2-1, with 9 bases fitting TRBD2. CDR1 SGHTA and CDR2 FQGTGA come from the germline V gene. J lost 7 bases, V lost 5 bases, and 9 bases had no gene match. This CDR3 has 15 residues. The CDR3 sequence is CASSRGGAISNEQFF. The CDR3 DNA reads as TGTGCCAGCAGCCGCGGGGGGGCTATCAGTAATGAGCAGTTCTTC.

The rearrangement uses TRBV19 and TRBJ2-7; D unclear. Trimming stripped 6 bases from V and 3 bases from J, with 15 bases between. Germline V lookup: CDR1 LNHDA, CDR2 SQIVND (reference sequence). The CDR3 loop spans 14 amino acids. The DNA for the CDR3 is TGTGCCAGTAGACTCGCCGTGCAGAGCTACGAGCAGTACTTC. Translating gives CASRLAVQSYEQYF.

The gene calls are TRBV2 and TRBJ2-7, with 7 bases aligning to TRBD1. The V gene's germline CDR1 is SNHLY and CDR2 FYNNEI. This CDR3 region has 14 residues. With 7 bases clipped from V and 2 bases from J, the junction kept 8 bases outside the gene matches. CDR3 nucleotide sequence: TGTGCCAGCATCACAGGGGCCCCCACCTACGAGCAGTACTTC. Protein: CASITGAPTYEQYF.

The CDR3 DNA follows: TGTGCCAGCAGTGAAGTCCTTGGCGTGAACACTGAAGCTTTCTTT. As protein: CASSEVLGVNTEAFF. The V gene is TRBV2, the J gene TRBJ1-1, with D uncertain. V lost 1 base and J 0 bases, leaving 9 bases between the germline ends. The CDR3 is 15 residues long. From germline, CDR1 is SNHLY and CDR2 FYNNEI.

The gene calls are TRBV5-1 and TRBJ2-7; 7 bases line up with TRBD1. Germline V gene data show CDR1 as SGHRS and CDR2 as YFSETQ. The CDR3 sequence is 13 residues long. Trimming at V came to 4 bases and at J to 7 bases, leaving 8 bases not matched to a gene. The CDR3: CASSGAGGNEQYF. The CDR3 DNA sequence: TGCGCCAGCAGCGGAGCAGGGGGAAATGAGCAGTACTTC.

This clone was picked up a small number of times. The rearrangement links TRBV2 to TRBJ2-7; a possible D gene is TRBD2 (7 bases). Germline CDR1 SNHLY, CDR2 FYNNEI. V was pared by 8 bases and J by 2 bases, with 16 bases between. This CDR3 comprises 14 residues. Written as DNA, the CDR3 is TGTGCCAGCGGGGGGCAGGGGAGGGCCTACGAGCAGTACTTC. Its translation: CASGGQGRAYEQYF.